The 21 T cell receptor beta chains reported below all come from one sample, sequenced in a study of T-cell reconstitution after alpha-beta-depleted transplantation in children. Preparation of the TCRbeta library was carried out with unique molecular identifiers. MiXCR was run by TCRdb on the PCR reads, yielding one entry per CDR3 protein. The sample consists of about 16,000 distinct CDR3 sequences, roughly 4.7% of them appearing once. This specimen consisted of PBMCs, obtained before TCRalphabeta/CD19-depleted stem cell transplant. The receptors stem from a boy aged 10-17 years with acute lymphoblastic leukemia, due to receive a stem cell transplant.

This clonotype was detected ten times or more. This chain connects TRBV28 to TRBJ2-6; D is perhaps TRBD1 (6 bases). V lost 5 bases and J lost 0, with 8 bases in between. The CDR3 is 15 amino acids. CDR1 and CDR2 from the germline V gene are MDHEN and SYDVKM. This CDR3 reads CASSQTGSGANVLTF. DNA for the CDR3: TGTGCCAGCAGTCAGACAGGCTCTGGGGCCAACGTCCTGACTTTC.

In its sample, this clonotype was seen many times. This chain connects TRBV5-6 to TRBJ2-5; 9 bases are a match to TRBD1. V dropped 2 bases and J dropped 5; count of bases not matched to a gene: 10. Looked up from germline, CDR1 is SGHDT and CDR2 is YYEEEE. The CDR3 spans 16 residues. The CDR3 DNA reads as TGTGCCAGCAGCTTAGGGACAGGGAGTTCCTCGGAGACCCAGTACTTC. Residues: CASSLGTGSSSETQYF.

This clonotype is medium-sized. The chain joins TRBV5-1 to TRBJ2-1; possible D gene TRBD2, 6 bases. V was clipped by 4 bases and J by 1 base, with 9 bases between them. This CDR3 contains 14 residues. The germline V gene encodes CDR1 SGHRS and CDR2 YFSETQ. DNA of the CDR3: TGCGCCAGCAGCCCGGGGGTATCCTACAATGAGCAGTTCTTC. Amino acid sequence: CASSPGVSYNEQFF. The whole variable domain, remainder taken from reference TRBV5-1 and TRBJ2-1, is KAGVTQTPRYLIKTRGQQVTLSCSPISGHRSVSWYQQTPGQGLQFLFEYFSETQRNKGNFPGRFSGRQFSNSRSEMNVSTLELGDSALYLCASSPGVSYNEQFFGPGTRLTVL.

By its share, this clonotype is medium-sized. The chain recombines TRBV4-1 with TRBJ2-1; no clear D. CDR1 is MGHRA, CDR2 YSYEKL, per germline. The V end was cut by 1 base, the J end by 4 bases, with 14 bases between. The CDR3 is 16 amino acids. CDR3 nucleotide sequence: TGCGCCAGCAGCCAAGTACTCACCGATTTGTACAATGAGCAGTTCTTC. Protein product: CASSQVLTDLYNEQFF.

At least ten counts were recorded for this clonotype. J is TRBJ2-3 and V is TRBV29-1, with 11 bases identical to TRBD2. The CDR3 is 17 residues long. CDR1 and CDR2 from the germline V gene are SQVTM and ANQGSEA. J gave up 4 bases and V 0 bases, and 9 bases lay outside the gene matches. The CDR3, as DNA: TGCAGCGTTGAAGATCAAGGGCTAGCGGGGGGCCCAGATACGCAGTATTTT. Its protein product is CSVEDQGLAGGPDTQYF.

There are many counts of this clonotype. The chain uses TRBV4-2 and TRBJ2-7; D perhaps matches TRBD2 (5 bases). The CDR3 is made up of 16 amino acids. CDR1 and CDR2 (germline): LGHNA, YNFKEQ. V was clipped by 3 bases and J by 0 bases, with 15 bases between them. The CDR3 nucleotides are TGTGCCAGCAGCCATTTTATGGGAGTGAGCTCCTACGAGCAGTACTTC. It is translated as CASSHFMGVSSYEQYF.

This clonotype showed up many times. J is TRBJ2-7 and V is TRBV20-1; either TRBD1 or TRBD2 may fit D (5 bases each). The CDR3 has 13 residues. Trimming removed 5 bases at V and 4 bases at J, with 15 bases between. Germline values: CDR1 DFQATT, CDR2 SNEGSKA (reference sequence). CDR3 amino acids: CSACRDGQYEQYF. Here the CDR3 DNA reads TGCAGTGCTTGCCGGGACGGACAATACGAGCAGTACTTC.

This clonotype has at least ten counts. The chain is built from TRBV18 and TRBJ2-1; possible D gene TRBD1, 6 bases. V lost 3 bases, J lost 9 bases, and 15 bases lay in between. The V gene's germline CDR1 is KGHSH and CDR2 LQKENI. The CDR3 sequence is 14 residues long. The CDR3 region has the DNA TGTGCCAGCTCACCTCCCCTCGGGACAACTGAGCAGTTCTTC. Translation: CASSPPLGTTEQFF.

This clonotype was observed many times. This chain uses TRBV5-6 with TRBJ1-6; 7 bases fit TRBD1. Germline trimming cut 4 bases from V and 4 bases from J; bases unmatched to any gene: 8. Germline V gene sequence: CDR1 SGHDT, CDR2 YYEEEE. This CDR3 contains 16 residues. The CDR3 region is CASSVQGYIYNSPLHF. The CDR3 coding sequence is TGTGCCAGCAGCGTACAGGGGTATATATATAATTCACCCCTCCACTTT.

By frequency in the sample, this clonotype is medium-sized (0.01 to 0.1%). J is TRBJ1-2 and V is TRBV7-8, with unresolved D. Per the germline V gene, CDR1 is SGHVS and CDR2 is FQNEAQ. This CDR3 has 15 amino acids. V dropped 1 base and J dropped 6 bases, with 15 bases sitting between them. CDR3 protein: CASSLVPGPTNGYTF. The CDR3, as DNA: TGTGCCAGCAGCTTAGTTCCCGGACCGACAAATGGCTACACCTTC.

This clonotype occurred many times. This chain connects TRBV11-2 to TRBJ2-2; 9 bases map to TRBD1. CDR3 size: 15 residues. J gave up 5 bases and V 5 bases, and 6 bases lay outside the gene matches. Germline CDR1 and CDR2: SGHAT and FQNNGV. CDR3 sequence (DNA): TGTGCCAGCAGCGTGGACAGGGGTGGGACCGGGGAGCTGTTTTTT. Residues: CASSVDRGGTGELFF. The whole variable domain, filled in from reference TRBV11-2 and TRBJ2-2, reads EAGVAQSPRYKIIEKRQSVAFWCNPISGHATLYWYQQILGQGPKLLIQFQNNGVVDDSQLPKDRFSAERLKGVDSTLKIQPAKLEDSAVYLCASSVDRGGTGELFFGEGSRLTVL.

This clonotype was observed many times. The chain links TRBV6-6 to TRBJ2-7, with D perhaps assigned TRBD1 or TRBD2 (5 bases each). Trimming removed 5 bases from V and 6 bases from J, with 11 bases in between. The germline V gene has CDR1 MNHNY and CDR2 SVGAGI (reference sequence). The length of the CDR3 is 12 residues. CDR3 region: CASSRDGLEQYF. DNA of the CDR3: TGTGCCAGCAGTCGGGACGGTCTCGAGCAGTACTTC.

This clonotype is categorized as medium-sized. V usage is TRBV11-2 and J usage is TRBJ2-6; TRBD2 matches 7 bases. Trimming cost V 5 bases and J 0 bases; bases outside gene matches: 4. Germline V gives CDR1 SGHAT, CDR2 FQNNGV. The CDR3 runs to 16 residues. The CDR3 sequence: CASSPGGSSGANVLTF. Written as DNA, the CDR3 is TGTGCCAGCAGCCCGGGGGGTTCCTCTGGGGCCAACGTCCTGACTTTC.

This clonotype was observed at least ten times. The chain uses TRBV7-9 and TRBJ1-6; 8 bases are a match to TRBD1. Germline assignment: CDR1 SEHNR and CDR2 FQNEAQ (reference sequence). CDR3 length equals 14 residues. V was clipped by 6 bases and J by 5 bases; unmatched bases: 3. This CDR3 is CASSIQGDNSPLHF. CDR3 bases: TGTGCCAGCAGTATACAGGGGGATAATTCACCCCTCCACTTT.

This clonotype appeared many times. This chain uses TRBV27 with TRBJ1-6, with a weak D call TRBD1 (5 bases). Trimming cost V 3 bases and J 6 bases, with 12 bases left between them. The length of the CDR3 is 15 residues. Germline V CDR1 and CDR2: MNHEY, SMNVEV (reference sequence). The CDR3 here is CASSLVGQGNSPLHF. The CDR3 region has the DNA TGTGCCAGCAGTTTGGTCGGGCAGGGTAATTCACCCCTCCACTTT.

Ten or more counts support this clonotype. This chain uses TRBV7-2 with TRBJ2-5; TRBD2 agrees at 9 bases. Germline lookup yields CDR1 SGHTA and CDR2 FQGNSA. This CDR3 comprises 19 residues. Unmatched junction bases numbered 16, after V lost 0 bases and J lost 5 bases. The CDR3 sequence: CASSLAGGQMRGGRETQYF. The CDR3 nucleotides read TGTGCCAGCAGCTTAGCGGGTGGGCAAATGCGGGGGGGCCGGGAGACCCAGTACTTC.

Many counts were recorded for this clonotype. J is TRBJ1-1 and V is TRBV6-5; weak D call: TRBD1 (5 bases). V lost 2 bases to trimming and J lost 5 bases, with 9 bases between them. CDR3 length: 13 amino acids. Germline loops: CDR1 MNHEY, CDR2 SVGAGI. DNA of the CDR3: TGTGCCAGCAGTTACCAGGGAAATACTGAAGCTTTCTTT. This encodes CASSYQGNTEAFF.

By its share, this clonotype is medium-sized. The CDR3 sequence: CASRPTNTGELFF. CDR3 bases: TGTGCCAGCAGGCCTACAAACACCGGGGAGCTGTTTTTT. This chain uses TRBV12-3 or TRBV12-4 with TRBJ2-2; the D is unclear. The CDR3 length is 13 residues. V gave up 6 bases and J gave up 2 bases, with 7 bases separating them.

This clonotype qualifies as medium-sized. The V and J genes are TRBV12-3 or TRBV12-4 and TRBJ2-5, with 7 bases aligning to TRBD1. This CDR3 has 13 amino acids. V dropped 6 bases and J dropped 4; count of bases not matched to a gene: 5. DNA of the CDR3: TGTGCCAGCAGCGAGGGGGCAAGAGAGACCCAGTACTTC. Protein sequence: CASSEGARETQYF.

This clonotype was seen ten or more times. The chain recombines TRBV7-9 with TRBJ2-7; D not certain. V lost 3 bases, J lost 5 bases, and 8 bases lay in between. The CDR3 covers 12 residues. Germline assignment: CDR1 SEHNR and CDR2 FQNEAQ (reference sequence). Here the CDR3 DNA reads TGTGCCAGCAGCTTGTTTGGTAACGAGCAGTACTTC. This encodes CASSLFGNEQYF.

This clonotype appeared many times. The chain joins TRBV5-6 to TRBJ2-2, with D maybe TRBD1 (6 bases). The CDR3 is 16 residues long. Germline assignment: CDR1 SGHDT and CDR2 YYEEEE. V dropped 2 bases and J dropped 1 base, with 12 bases sitting between them. The DNA for the CDR3 is TGTGCCAGCAGCTTCTACGGGACACGGAACACCGGGGAGCTGTTTTTT. As protein: CASSFYGTRNTGELFF.